The 5 T cell receptor beta chains listed next were all sequenced from one sample in a study of blood T cell repertoires in COVID-19. Sequenced by immunoSEQ multiplex PCR; TCRdb stores in-frame clones only, minus some. The data show about 270,000 clones, approximately 89% seen once. The material sequenced was PBMCs or T cells enriched from blood (not recorded which). These receptors originate from a woman in her sixties who had recovered from COVID-19.

The V call is TRBV28, the J call TRBJ2-7; 8 bases match TRBD2. V shed 5 bases and J 5 bases; nucleotides not matched to a gene: 5. This CDR3 contains 13 residues. CDR1 is MDHEN, CDR2 SYDVKM, per germline. The CDR3 bases are TGTGCCAGCAGTGCCGGGAGGGGCCACGAGCAGTACTTC. The encoded protein is CASSAGRGHEQYF.

V gene TRBV18 combines with J gene TRBJ1-6, with a possible D match to TRBD1 (6 bases). The V and J ends lost 2 bases and 8 bases respectively, with 7 bases between them. CDR1 is KGHSH and CDR2 is LQKENI in the germline V gene. This CDR3 is built from 13 residues. The CDR3 spells CASSPAGDSPLHF. The CDR3 DNA reads TGTGCCAGCTCACCAGCAGGGGATTCACCCCTCCACTTT.

This sequence joins TRBV5-1 and TRBJ2-7; 7 bases fit TRBD2. The CDR3 is 14 amino acids. Germline CDR1 and CDR2: SGHRS and YFSETQ. After removal of 5 bases from V and 1 base from J, the junction contained 6 bases not matched to a gene. The CDR3 sequence: CASRDGRGSYEQYF. The CDR3, as DNA: TGCGCCAGCAGAGACGGGCGGGGGTCCTACGAGCAGTACTTC.

The J gene is TRBJ2-1, the V gene TRBV5-1, with D tentatively TRBD2 (6 bases). Trimming left V 3 bases short and J 7 bases short, with 17 bases between. The CDR3 runs to 15 residues. Germline CDR1 is SGHRS and CDR2 is YFSETQ. Here the CDR3 reads CASSSQVGGSNEQFF. As DNA, the CDR3 is TGCGCCAGCAGCTCCCAAGTAGGAGGGTCAAATGAGCAGTTCTTC.

This clone was observed a few times. The chain links TRBV27 to TRBJ2-7, with D possibly matching TRBD1 (5 bases). Trimming took off 8 bases at V and 0 bases at J, with 11 bases between the two ends. Per germline, CDR1 MNHEY and CDR2 SMNVEV (reference sequence). CDR3 length equals 13 residues. The CDR3 region has the DNA TGTGCCAGCGGGGCCGGCCCCTCCTACGAGCAGTACTTC. It yields the protein CASGAGPSYEQYF.